The source of this TCR beta chain is a study of cytomegalovirus exposure and HLA in healthy donors. Broader study findings: High specificity and sensitivity for cytomegalovirus status were reported for the classifier. Associated with cytomegalovirus, according to the listing, were around 160 TCR beta chains. One later analysis, an examination of the 100 to 150 validation repertoires, found that first-cohort TCR clusters tended to co-occur in them.

About this clone itself: No antigen is known for it.

Clones were sequenced by immunoSEQ multiplex PCR, and TCRdb holds only the in-frame ones, with some missing. The sample carries about 200,000 clones, less than 85% recorded once. V was shortened by 4 bases and J by 5 bases, with 12 bases between the two germline ends. In germline, CDR1 is PRHDT, CDR2 FYEKMQ (reference sequence). The CDR3 contains 14 residues. V is TRBV13 and J is TRBJ2-1; maybe TRBD1 (6 bases). The specimen sequenced was PBMCs. This TCR derives from a woman younger than 35 in good health and CMV-seronegative. The CDR3 DNA follows: TGTGCCAGCAGCTCCGGGACAATTAACAATGAGCAGTTCTTC. Its protein product is CASSSGTINNEQFF.